This T cell receptor beta chain was recorded in a study of blood T cell repertoires in COVID-19. In the study overall: The United States, Italy and Spain were the sources of the acute and convalescent COVID-19 samples.

Notes on this clone: At one of its ends the junction is not consistent with the germline gene, which may arise from a read error.

The CDR3 totals 12 residues. Germline values: CDR1 SEHNR, CDR2 FQNEAQ (reference sequence). The data were produced by immunoSEQ multiplex PCR, yet TCRdb's version contains in-frame clones alone and is incomplete. Among about 300,000 clones listed, over 85% were seen once. The chain joins TRBV7-9 to TRBJ1-2, with D possibly TRBD1 on 5 matching bases. This receptor was identified in a woman in her fifties or sixties who had been exposed to COVID-19. The sequenced sample consisted of PBMCs or T cells enriched from blood (not recorded which). The CDR3 loop is CVWTSFSYGYTF. CDR3 DNA: TGCGTGTGGACAAGTTTTTCTTATGGCTACACCTTC.